In this sample, the clone carrying this T cell receptor beta chain turned up a few times. Antigen specificity is unknown. Treatment here: approximately 9-day PBMC culture with coronavirus spike peptide pools or control peptides (ViraFEST assay). The Oncomine TCR Beta short-read assay sequenced DNA from cultured CD4+ T cells. TCRdb reanalysed the PCR reads using MiXCR and keeps one entry per CDR3 protein. In the table there are approximately 2,700 distinct CDR3 sequences, 20% to 25% of which are singletons. The sample originates from a study of vaccination and CD4 T cells after COVID-19. Germline V CDR1 and CDR2: MNHEY, SMNVEV (reference sequence). The CDR3 length is 15 residues. Deletions cut 4 bases from V and 5 bases from J, with 17 bases between. Study-level results: Median SARS-CoV-2-reactive clonotype numbers went from around 20 to 38; this increase was not significant.

The chain combines TRBV27 with TRBJ2-5; D perhaps matches TRBD2 (5 bases). The TCR was taken from a human donor who had recovered from COVID-19. The sample taken for sequencing was CD4+ T cells from blood, cultured in vitro. This chain's CDR3 is CASSSDGLGSETQYF. CDR3 sequence (DNA): TGTGCCAGCAGTTCGGACGGCTTGGGGAGTGAGACCCAGTACTTC.